This T cell receptor (beta chain) is from a study of radiotherapy plus CTLA-4 blockade in lung cancer. Study details: Disease control reached 31%, with objective responses in over 15%.

Whole-study results and caveats: Blood saw expansion of tumor-derived TCR clones after radiotherapy plus ipilimumab. The best prediction of response reportedly came from early blood T cell clone dynamics, with interferon-beta.

A remark on this clone: The antigen is not known.

The germline V gene encodes CDR1 MGHRA and CDR2 YSYEKL. J was trimmed by 4 bases and V by 4 bases; bases with no gene match: 7. The CDR3 covers 15 residues. TCRdb's table, derived via immunoSEQ multiplex PCR, lists solely in-frame clones and lacks some. Here the sample spans about 88,000 clones, roughly 78% being singletons. Sample: peripheral blood, taken from a patient treated with radiotherapy plus ipilimumab. This receptor was obtained from a human donor with non-small cell lung cancer that progressed on radiotherapy plus ipilimumab. V gene TRBV4-1 combines with J gene TRBJ2-7; 10 nucleotides agree with TRBD1. The CDR3 sequence is CASSPDRGRRYEQYF. The CDR3 DNA follows: TGCGCCAGCAGCCCAGACAGGGGGCGACGGTACGAGCAGTACTTC.